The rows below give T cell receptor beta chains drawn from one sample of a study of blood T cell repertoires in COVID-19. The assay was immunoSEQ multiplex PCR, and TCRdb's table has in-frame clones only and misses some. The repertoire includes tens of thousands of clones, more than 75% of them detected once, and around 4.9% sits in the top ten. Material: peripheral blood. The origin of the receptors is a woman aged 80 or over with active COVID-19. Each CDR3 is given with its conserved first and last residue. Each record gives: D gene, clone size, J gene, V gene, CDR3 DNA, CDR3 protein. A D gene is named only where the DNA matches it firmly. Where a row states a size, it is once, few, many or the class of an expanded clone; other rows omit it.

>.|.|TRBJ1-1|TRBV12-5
TGTGCTAGTGGTTTGGTACTGGGGGGGCGGGCTTTCTTT
CASGLVLGGRAFF
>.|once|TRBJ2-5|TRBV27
TGTGCCAGCAGAGGGGACACCAGGAGGGAGACCCAGTACTTC
CASRGDTRRETQYF
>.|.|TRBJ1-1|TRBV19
TGTGCCAGCCCTCCTGTGAACACTGAAGCTTTCTTT
CASPPVNTEAFF
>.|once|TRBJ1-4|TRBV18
TGTGCCAGCTCCTCCAGGGATGTAGGTGAAAAACTGTTTTTT
CASSSRDVGEKLFF
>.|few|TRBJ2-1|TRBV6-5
TGTGCCAGCCGCGCCTACAATGAGCAGTTCTTC
CASRAYNEQFF
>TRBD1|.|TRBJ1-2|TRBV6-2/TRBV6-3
TGTGCCAGCAGTTACTCGATTTCAGGGGGCGCGTGGAGCTATGGCTACACCTTC
CASSYSISGGAWSYGYTF
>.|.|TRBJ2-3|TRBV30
TGTGCCTGGAGTGTGACGGGATTTAGTGGAGGTACGCAGTATTTT
CAWSVTGFSGGTQYF
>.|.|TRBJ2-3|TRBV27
TGTGCCAGCAGTTTTACCGGGGGAGATACGCAGTATTTT
CASSFTGGDTQYF
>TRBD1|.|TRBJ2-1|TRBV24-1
TGTGCCACCAGTGATCCAGGGGGCGGGAATGAGCAGTTCTTC
CATSDPGGGNEQFF
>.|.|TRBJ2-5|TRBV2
TGTGCCAGCGAAGGAGGACTTCAAGAGACCCAGTACTTC
CASEGGLQETQYF
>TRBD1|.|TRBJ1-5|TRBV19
TGTGCCAGTAGTATGGGGATTGGGGGACAGCCACAAAATCAGCCCCAGCATTTT
CASSMGIGGQPQNQPQHF
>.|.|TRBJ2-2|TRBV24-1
TGTGCCACCGCGAGGAGTTACACCGGGGAGCTGTTTTTT
CATARSYTGELFF
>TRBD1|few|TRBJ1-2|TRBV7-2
TGTGCCAGCAGCCACGACAGGGGAGACTATGGCTACACCTTC
CASSHDRGDYGYTF
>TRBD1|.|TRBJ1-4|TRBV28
TGTGCCAGCACGGTATGGGACAGCACAACTAATGAAAAACTGTTTTTT
CASTVWDSTTNEKLFF
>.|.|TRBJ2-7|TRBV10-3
TGTGCCTCACATTCCCATCCCGGGACGGGGGACTACGAGCAGTACTTC
CASHSHPGTGDYEQYF
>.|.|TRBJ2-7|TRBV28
TGTGCCAGCAGTTTCCTAGGGGGTGTTACCTACGAGCAGTACTTC
CASSFLGGVTYEQYF
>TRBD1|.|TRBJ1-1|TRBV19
TGTGCCAGTAGTAGAGACAGGGCTAACACTGAAGCTTTCTTT
CASSRDRANTEAFF
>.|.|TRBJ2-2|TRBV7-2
TGTGCCAGCAGCAGCTTGGGAGTCACCGGGGAGCTGTTTTTT
CASSSLGVTGELFF
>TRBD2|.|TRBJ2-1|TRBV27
TGTGCCAGCAGCCGACTAGCGGGAGGGATTAATGAGCAGTTCTTC
CASSRLAGGINEQFF
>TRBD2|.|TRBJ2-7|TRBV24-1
TGTGCCACCAGTGAACCTAGCGGAGACTACGAGCAGTACTTC
CATSEPSGDYEQYF
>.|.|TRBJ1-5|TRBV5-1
TGCGCCAGCAGCCCTACGGGGGTGAGCAATCAGCCCCAGCATTTT
CASSPTGVSNQPQHF
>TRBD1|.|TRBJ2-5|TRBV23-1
TGCGCCAGCAGTCAGGACAGGGTGGAAGAGACCCAGTACTTC
CASSQDRVEETQYF
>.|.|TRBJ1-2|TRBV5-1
TGCGCCAGCAGCGAGAGTTCACAGCTTCTTGGTTATGGCTACACCTTC
CASSESSQLLGYGYTF
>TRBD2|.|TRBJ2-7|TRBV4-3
TGCGCCAGCAGCCAAGCCCGACTAGCGGAGCTCTACGAGCAGTACTTC
CASSQARLAELYEQYF
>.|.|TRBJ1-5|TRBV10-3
TGTGCCATCAGTCGAACGGTTGACATGGGCAATCAGCCCCAGCATTTT
CAISRTVDMGNQPQHF
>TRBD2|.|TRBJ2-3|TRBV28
TGTGCCAGCAGCTTCCAACGGGGGGTCACAGATACGCAGTATTTT
CASSFQRGVTDTQYF
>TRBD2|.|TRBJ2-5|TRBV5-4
TGTGCCAGCAGCTTTCGCGCGGGAGGGGGAGAGACCCAGTACTTC
CASSFRAGGGETQYF
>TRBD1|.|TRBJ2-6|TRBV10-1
TGCGCCTTCCGGGACAGGGGACCCTCTGGGGCCAACGTCCTGACTTTC
CAFRDRGPSGANVLTF
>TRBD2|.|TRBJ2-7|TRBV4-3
TGCGCCAGCAGCCAAGATCACCCTAGCGGAGCCTACGAGCAGTACTTC
CASSQDHPSGAYEQYF
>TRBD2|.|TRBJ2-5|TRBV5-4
TGTGCCAGCAGCTGGGGGGGTGGAGAAGAGACCCAGTACTTC
CASSWGGGEETQYF
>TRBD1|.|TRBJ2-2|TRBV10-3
TGTGCCATCAGGGGGACAGGGGAGGGGGAGCTGTTTTTT
CAIRGTGEGELFF
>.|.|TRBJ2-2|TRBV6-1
TGTGCCAGCAGTGAAGGTGAGTCGAACACCGGGGAGCTGTTTTTT
CASSEGESNTGELFF
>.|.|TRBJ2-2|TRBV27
TGTGCCAGCAGTTCGCTGGTGGCGACAAACACCGGGGAGCTGTTTTTT
CASSSLVATNTGELFF
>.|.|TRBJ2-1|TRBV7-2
TGTGCCAGCAGCTTAGGACATGGCAATGAGCAGTTCTTC
CASSLGHGNEQFF
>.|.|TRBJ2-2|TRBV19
TGTGCCAGTAGTATATCTGCCCTAAGCACCGGGGAGCTGTTTTTT
CASSISALSTGELFF
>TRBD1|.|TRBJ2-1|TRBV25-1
TGTGCCAGCAGCCAACAGGGGTCCTACAATGAGCAGTTCTTC
CASSQQGSYNEQFF
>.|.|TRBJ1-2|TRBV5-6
TGTGCCAGCAGCTTGGTGGTGGGGGCGAGCTACACCTTC
CASSLVVGASYTF
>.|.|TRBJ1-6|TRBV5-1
TGCGCCAGCAGCTTGTTGGACCCGACAGGATTCAGCTCCTATAATTCACCCCTCCACTTT
CASSLLDPTGFSSYNSPLHF
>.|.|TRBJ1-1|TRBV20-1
TGCAGTGCTTTCATTCCGAGTGGAGCTTTCTTT
CSAFIPSGAFF
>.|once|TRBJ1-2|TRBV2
TGTGCCAGCAGTGAACTTAGCCCCTATGGCTACACCTTC
CASSELSPYGYTF
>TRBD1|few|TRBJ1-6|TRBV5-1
TGCGCCAGCAGCCCGGGACAGGGGGCTTATTCACCCCTCCACTTT
CASSPGQGAYSPLHF
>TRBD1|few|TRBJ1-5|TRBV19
TGTGCCAGTAGTCCGAACAGGGGGCGCGATCAGCCCCAGCATTTT
CASSPNRGRDQPQHF
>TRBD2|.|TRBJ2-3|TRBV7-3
TGTGCCAGCCGCCGGGGGGGCGGCGCAGATACGCAGTATTTT
CASRRGGGADTQYF
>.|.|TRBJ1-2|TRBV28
TGTGCCAGCAGTTTATCCGGGGTAGGCTACACCTTC
CASSLSGVGYTF
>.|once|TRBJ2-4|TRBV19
TGTGCCAGTAGTATATATTCCGCCAAAAACATTCAGTACTTC
CASSIYSAKNIQYF
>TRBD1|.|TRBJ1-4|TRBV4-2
TGTGCCAGCAGCCGTCGGACAGGGGTTAATGAAAAACTGTTTTTT
CASSRRTGVNEKLFF
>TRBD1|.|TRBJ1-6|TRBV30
TGTGCCTGGAGTTCCTGGGGGACAGCCCTAGGAGGTCTCCACTTT
CAWSSWGTALGGLHF
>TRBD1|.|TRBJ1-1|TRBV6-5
TGTGCCAGCAGTTACGGACAGGTGACTGAAGCTTTCTTT
CASSYGQVTEAFF
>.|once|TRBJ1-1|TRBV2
TGTTCCGTTGGACAGACGAACACTGAAGCTTTCTTT
CSVGQTNTEAFF
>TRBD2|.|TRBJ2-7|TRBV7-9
TGTGCCAGCAGCTCGGGTAGCGGGAGGTCCTCTGGGGAGCAGTACTTC
CASSSGSGRSSGEQYF
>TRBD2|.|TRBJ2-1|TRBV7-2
TGTGCCAGCAGCTTAAGGGGACTAGCGGGAATGAATGAGCAGTTCTTC
CASSLRGLAGMNEQFF